This TCR beta chain originates from a study of cytomegalovirus exposure and HLA in healthy donors. Study details: The same platform used for the 600 to 750 first-cohort repertoires was also used for the 100 to 150 validation repertoires, as a later analysis reported.

Study outcomes and limitations: It was found in a later analysis that first-cohort TCR clusters tended to co-occur in the 100 to 150 validation repertoires. A few CMV-associated chains proved CMV antigen-specific in vitro. The study designated over 150 TCR beta chains cytomegalovirus-associated.

Using immunoSEQ multiplex PCR, the repertoire was profiled, and TCRdb retains in-frame clones only, with some absent. The table records 95,000 to 150,000 clones, approximately 95% of them present only once. Regarding this clone: Its antigen is as yet unknown.

The CDR3 extends over 15 amino acids. Germline CDR1 is KGHSH and CDR2 is LQKENI. V was cut by 6 bases and J by 0 bases, with 14 bases left in between. The specimen was PBMCs. This clonotype was obtained from a man younger than 35 in good health and CMV-seronegative. This sequence joins TRBV18 and TRBJ1-2; a weak D match, TRBD1 (6 bases). The DNA of the CDR3 is TGTGCCAGCTCCCCGGGGACAATAGCTAACTATGGCTACACCTTC. This translates into CASSPGTIANYGYTF. Based on the CDR3 plus reference TRBV18 and TRBJ1-2, the full variable domain is NAGVMQNPRHLVRRRGQEARLRCSPMKGHSHVYWYRQLPEEGLKFMVYLQKENIIDESGMPKERFSAEFPKEGPSILRIQQVVRGDSAAYFCASSPGTIANYGYTFGSGTRLTVV.